The rows below give T cell receptor beta chains drawn from one sample of a study of CXCR3-negative and CXCR3-positive naive CD8 T cells. TCRdb reprocessed the 5' RACE reads; each CDR3 protein has one entry and no DNA is given. The specimen's table records 60,000 to 70,000 distinct CDR3 sequences. Sequenced: naive CXCR3+ CD8+ T cells from blood. Receptors originate from a human donor in good health. Some clones in this sample may be carry-over from other donors' samples. Both conserved end residues are part of each CDR3.

j_call: TRBJ1-1; v_call: TRBV4-2; cdr3_aa: CASSQEWADMNTEAFF
j_call: TRBJ1-2; v_call: TRBV7-2; cdr3_aa: CASSLDEYRGWINGYTF
j_call: TRBJ2-7; v_call: TRBV6-5; cdr3_aa: CASTPGLAGAFTPYEQYF
j_call: TRBJ2-7; v_call: TRBV28; cdr3_aa: CASSPGQDPTYEQYF
j_call: TRBJ2-5; v_call: TRBV25-1; cdr3_aa: CASSDHNSPLNQETQYF
j_call: TRBJ2-7; v_call: TRBV29-1; cdr3_aa: CSAQASSYEQYF
j_call: TRBJ2-1; v_call: TRBV7-9; cdr3_aa: CASSPPGLADNNEQFF
j_call: TRBJ1-6; v_call: TRBV6-5; cdr3_aa: CASSRTGSLNSPLHF
j_call: TRBJ2-5; v_call: TRBV7-9; cdr3_aa: CASSLDPRDSQETQYF
j_call: TRBJ2-1; v_call: TRBV6-2/TRBV6-3; cdr3_aa: CASSYGSDTGYNEQFF
j_call: TRBJ1-1; v_call: TRBV4-1; cdr3_aa: CASSQTRNTEAFF
j_call: TRBJ2-5; v_call: TRBV6-5; cdr3_aa: CASTPDRNQETQYF
j_call: TRBJ2-3; v_call: TRBV14; cdr3_aa: CASSQENGEGDTQYF
j_call: TRBJ1-2; v_call: TRBV19; cdr3_aa: CASSIGTGLDYGYTF
j_call: TRBJ2-5; v_call: TRBV6-6; cdr3_aa: CASSYSFGGETQYF
j_call: TRBJ2-5; v_call: TRBV7-3; cdr3_aa: CASSLWGSGTPETQYF
j_call: TRBJ2-3; v_call: TRBV7-3; cdr3_aa: CASSFLGAATDTQYF
j_call: TRBJ2-2; v_call: TRBV4-3; cdr3_aa: CASSQENRGPGGELFF
j_call: TRBJ2-3; v_call: TRBV7-3; cdr3_aa: CASSLGPLGTAPPDTQYF
j_call: TRBJ2-7; v_call: TRBV29-1; cdr3_aa: CSVDQGNYEQYF
j_call: TRBJ2-5; v_call: TRBV11-3; cdr3_aa: CACSPPGRRDKETQYF
j_call: TRBJ2-7; v_call: TRBV5-1; cdr3_aa: CASSLVGQGAAEQYF
j_call: TRBJ2-3; v_call: TRBV12-3/TRBV12-4; cdr3_aa: CASTDRVLDTQYF
j_call: TRBJ2-7; v_call: TRBV9; cdr3_aa: CASSVDRDSYEQYF